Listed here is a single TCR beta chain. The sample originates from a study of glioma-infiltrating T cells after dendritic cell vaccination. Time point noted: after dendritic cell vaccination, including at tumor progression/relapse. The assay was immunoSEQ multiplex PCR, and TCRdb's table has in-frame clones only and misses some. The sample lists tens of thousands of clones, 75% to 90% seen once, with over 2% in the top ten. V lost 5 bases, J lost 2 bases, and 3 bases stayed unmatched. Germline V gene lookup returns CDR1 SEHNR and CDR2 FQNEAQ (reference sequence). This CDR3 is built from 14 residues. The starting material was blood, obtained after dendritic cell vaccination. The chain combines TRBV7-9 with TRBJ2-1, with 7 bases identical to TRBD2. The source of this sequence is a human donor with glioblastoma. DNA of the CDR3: TGTGCCAGCAGCAAAGGGACTACCTACAATGAGCAGTTCTTC. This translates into CASSKGTTYNEQFF. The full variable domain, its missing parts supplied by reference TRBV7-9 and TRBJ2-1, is DTGVSQNPRHKITKRGQNVTFRCDPISEHNRLYWYRQTLGQGPEFLTYFQNEAQLEKSRLLSDRFSAERPKGSFSTLEIQRTEQGDSAMYLCASSKGTTYNEQFFGPGTRLTVL.